The rows below give T cell receptor beta chains drawn from one sample of a study of T cell clonotyping in hematopoietic cell transplantation. Assay used: immunoSEQ multiplex PCR; TCRdb lists only in-frame clones, some missing. Found here are 7,000 to 8,500 clones, more than 70% of them singletons; the top ten hold around 7.9%. The sample in question was PBMCs, obtained 100 days after allogeneic stem cell transplant. The receptors stem from a male patient in his late teens or twenties who had an allogeneic stem cell transplant from a related donor, so the T cells may come from the graft donor. Some clones in this sample may be carry-over from other donors' samples. The CDR3 runs from the conserved cysteine through the conserved F or W. The order of the fields is J gene, clone size, V gene, D gene, CDR3 protein, CDR3 DNA. The D gene is left open where the match is weak. Expanded clones get a size class; other rows say once, few or many, or leave the size out.

TRBJ2-2 | . | TRBV27 | . | CASSPNRFGGELFF | TGTGCCAGCAGTCCCAACCGGTTTGGGGGGGAGCTGTTTTTT
TRBJ2-5 | . | TRBV29-1 | . | CSVEGGAGQETQYF | TGCAGCGTTGAAGGGGGGGCAGGCCAAGAGACCCAGTACTTC
TRBJ2-4 | . | TRBV4-1 | TRBD2 | CASSQEGTSGVKNIQYF | TGCGCCAGCAGCCAAGAAGGGACTAGCGGGGTCAAAAACATTCAGTACTTC
TRBJ2-5 | . | TRBV5-1 | . | CASSRVEDGEETQYF | TGCGCCAGCAGCCGAGTCGAGGACGGAGAAGAGACCCAGTACTTC
TRBJ1-1 | . | TRBV20-1 | . | CSASPTGEAFF | TGCAGTGCTAGTCCCACGGGTGAAGCTTTCTTT
TRBJ1-3 | . | TRBV6-1 | . | CASRDRGRGNTIYF | TGTGCCAGCCGTGATCGGGGCAGAGGAAACACCATATATTTT
TRBJ1-5 | . | TRBV6-1 | . | CASSRLELQPQHF | TGTGCCAGCAGTCGCCTCGAACTTCAGCCCCAGCATTTT
TRBJ2-5 | . | TRBV28 | . | CASSGGPYQGTQYF | TGTGCCAGCAGTGGGGGTCCCTACCAGGGGACCCAGTACTTC
TRBJ2-1 | once | TRBV25-1 | TRBD2 | CASSESSSGTSYNEQFF | TGTGCCAGCAGTGAGAGCTCTAGCGGGACCTCCTACAATGAGCAGTTCTTC
TRBJ1-1 | . | TRBV19 | . | CASSTVLSGTEAFF | TGTGCCAGTAGTACCGTCCTAAGCGGTACTGAAGCTTTCTTT
TRBJ2-2 | . | TRBV14 | . | CASSPFGAGELFF | TGTGCCAGCAGCCCCTTTGGAGCCGGGGAGCTGTTTTTT
TRBJ1-1 | once | TRBV27 | . | CASSPQQRNMNTEAFF | TGTGCCAGCAGTCCGCAACAGAGGAATATGAACACTGAAGCTTTCTTT
TRBJ2-1 | . | TRBV11-3 | . | CASSVRIPEQFF | TGTGCCAGCAGCGTCCGGATTCCCGAGCAGTTCTTC
TRBJ2-3 | once | TRBV5-6 | . | CASSTDGRVGDTQYF | TGTGCCAGCAGCACGGACGGCCGGGTTGGAGATACGCAGTATTTT
TRBJ1-5 | once | TRBV6-5 | . | CASSSVPSNQPQHF | TGTGCCAGCAGCAGCGTTCCTTCCAATCAGCCCCAGCATTTT
TRBJ1-2 | once | TRBV4-3 | . | CASSQDVQEFGSYTF | TGCGCCAGCAGCCAAGATGTTCAGGAATTTGGGAGCTACACCTTC
TRBJ2-1 | . | TRBV5-4 | . | CASSSIDRLDNEQFF | TGTGCCAGCAGCTCAATCGACAGGCTGGACAATGAGCAGTTCTTC
TRBJ2-3 | . | TRBV6-4 | TRBD2 | CASSRTSGTSDTQYF | TGTGCCAGCAGTCGGACTAGCGGGACCTCAGATACGCAGTATTTT
TRBJ2-1 | . | TRBV6-5 | . | CASSYSTAEPYNEQFF | TGTGCCAGCAGTTACTCGACAGCAGAGCCCTACAATGAGCAGTTCTTC
TRBJ2-6 | . | TRBV30 | . | CAWSVLLSIGRSGANVLTF | TGTGCCTGGAGTGTACTGCTATCTATTGGGCGCTCTGGGGCCAACGTCCTGACTTTC
TRBJ1-5 | once | TRBV30 | TRBD1 | CAWNRGEDQPQHF | TGTGCCTGGAACAGGGGCGAGGATCAGCCCCAGCATTTT
TRBJ1-1 | . | TRBV10-3 | . | CAIRNGPEAFF | TGTGCCATCAGGAACGGGCCTGAAGCTTTCTTT
TRBJ1-1 | . | TRBV5-4 | TRBD1 | CASSWGDRNTEAFF | TGTGCCAGCAGCTGGGGGGACAGGAACACTGAAGCTTTCTTT
TRBJ2-5 | . | TRBV12-5 | . | CASGLETEPQETQYF | TGTGCTAGTGGTTTGGAAACAGAGCCTCAAGAGACCCAGTACTTC
TRBJ2-5 | . | TRBV4-1 | . | CASSQGTGMAREDETQYF | TGCGCCAGCAGCCAAGGGACAGGGATGGCCCGGGAGGACGAGACCCAGTACTTC
TRBJ2-2 | . | TRBV4-3 | . | CASSQGRSVTGELFF | TGCGCCAGCAGCCAAGGACGGAGCGTCACCGGGGAGCTGTTTTTT
TRBJ2-3 | . | TRBV7-2 | . | CASSPQRPWSSTDTQYF | TGTGCCAGCAGCCCGCAGCGGCCCTGGTCTAGCACAGATACGCAGTATTTT
TRBJ2-3 | . | TRBV5-1 | . | CASSLSPVPDTQYF | TGCGCCAGCAGCTTGTCTCCTGTCCCAGATACGCAGTATTTT
TRBJ2-2 | . | TRBV6-1 | . | CASRLGRANTGELFF | TGTGCCAGCAGACTCGGACGGGCGAACACCGGGGAGCTGTTTTTT
TRBJ2-2 | . | TRBV4-2 | TRBD2 | CASSQVIAGSGELFF | TGTGCCAGCAGCCAAGTTATAGCGGGAAGCGGGGAGCTGTTTTTT
TRBJ2-3 | . | TRBV20-1 | . | CSASPTDTQYF | TGCAGTGCTAGTCCGACAGATACGCAGTATTTT
TRBJ2-5 | . | TRBV7-7 | . | CASSPRDSSIETQYF | TGTGCTAGCAGCCCCCGGGATAGCTCCATAGAGACCCAGTACTTC
TRBJ2-1 | . | TRBV4-3 | TRBD2 | CASTPSGTSGSLVQFF | TGCGCCAGCACCCCGTCCGGTACTAGCGGGAGTTTAGTGCAGTTCTTC